This T cell receptor beta chain was sequenced for a study of Graves' ophthalmopathy and Graves' hyperthyroidism. The TCR beta CDR3 regions underwent amplification from RNA transcripts. The authors performed first-round RT-PCR with HTBI primers and then a second-round multiplex PCR. TCRdb re-analysed the multiplex PCR reads in MiXCR, keeping a single row per CDR3 protein. This table has roughly 1.1 million distinct CDR3 sequences, around a third appearing once. V was trimmed by 1 base and J by 7 bases, leaving 13 bases between them. This CDR3 contains 14 residues. Germline lookup yields CDR1 SGHTA and CDR2 FQGNSA. In this sample, this clonotype turned up many times. The antigen is not known. Hyperthyroidism patients, aged 18 to 65, were newly diagnosed, under 2 months' duration. Other autoimmune disease, uncontrolled infection, pregnancy and lactation led to exclusion. Clinical symptoms, serum thyroxine, TRAb, thyroid ultrasound and orbital computed tomography formed the basis of diagnosis.

Broader study findings: Using 13 signatures, a model distinguished ophthalmopathy from stable hyperthyroidism, reaching about 89% sensitivity and 81.08% specificity.

Sequencing was done on a sample of peripheral blood or thyroid tissue (not recorded which). The J gene is TRBJ2-5, the V gene TRBV7-2; D not certain. This TCR was sampled from an adult man with Graves' hyperthyroidism. In DNA, the CDR3 is TGTGCCAGCAGCTTAGATTTGATTTATGTGACCCAGTACTTC. Translated: CASSLDLIYVTQYF.